These 20 T cell receptor beta chains share one sample of origin, sequenced in a study of shared clonotypes between healthy human individuals. The data were produced by immunoSEQ multiplex PCR, yet TCRdb's version contains in-frame clones alone and is incomplete. The sample carries some 2,500,000 clones, about nine tenths recorded once. Sequenced material: naive CD4+ T cells from PBMCs. Subset defined: CD45RA+ positively selected. These receptors came from a man aged 18-30 years in good health. Some clones in this sample may be carry-over from other donors' samples.

This clone was recorded a few times. The V call is TRBV6-5, the J call TRBJ2-3; 9 bases line up with TRBD2. Per the germline V gene, CDR1 is MNHEY and CDR2 is SVGAGI. This CDR3 comprises 16 residues. Losses at the gene ends were 0 bases for V and 2 bases for J; bases not matched to a gene: 3. The CDR3 is CASSYSASGDTDTQYF. As DNA, the CDR3 is TGTGCCAGCAGTTACTCGGCTAGCGGGGACACAGATACGCAGTATTTT.

The chain combines TRBV7-9 with TRBJ2-7; TRBD2 matches at 7 bases. Per germline, CDR1 SEHNR and CDR2 FQNEAQ (reference sequence). V was clipped by 5 bases and J by 0 bases; unmatched bases: 4. This CDR3 contains 14 residues. The CDR3 sequence is CASSRGVSSYEQYF. The CDR3 nucleotides read TGTGCCAGCAGCCGGGGGGTCAGCTCCTACGAGCAGTACTTC.

Concerning this clone itself: Since no conserved phenylalanine or tryptophan closes the CDR3, a read error is the likely cause. It is unclear where the CDR3 begins or ends on the DNA, so no DNA is shown, and the CDR3 is as TCRdb lists it. This sequence joins TRBV27 and TRBJ2-3; the D call TRBD2 from the table was never checked on the DNA. The germline V gene encodes CDR1 MNHEY and CDR2 SMNVEV (reference sequence). The CDR3 region is 12 residues in length, termini included. The CDR3 loop reads CASSLQGEPITM.

The rearrangement uses TRBV28 and TRBJ1-1; 11 positions agree with TRBD1. With V trimmed by 2 bases and J by 8 bases, 10 bases remained unmatched. Looked up from germline, CDR1 is MDHEN and CDR2 is SYDVKM. The CDR3 extends over 16 amino acids. The CDR3 DNA is TGTGCCAGCAGTTTAGGGACAGGGGGAATAGAAGAGGAAGCTTTCTTT. Translated: CASSLGTGGIEEEAFF.

This sequence joins TRBV7-9 and TRBJ2-1; D not resolved. The CDR3 is 12 residues long. V lost 4 bases to trimming and J lost 10 bases, with 11 bases between them. CDR1 is SEHNR and CDR2 is FQNEAQ in the germline V gene (reference sequence). The chain's CDR3 is CASSSNRNEQFF. The DNA of the CDR3 is TGTGCCAGCAGCTCTAACAGAAACGAGCAGTTCTTC.

V is TRBV7-2 and J is TRBJ1-1; a possible D gene is TRBD1 (6 bases). Germline values: CDR1 SGHTA, CDR2 FQGNSA. This CDR3 spans 16 amino acids. V dropped 2 bases and J dropped 8 bases, with 21 bases sitting between them. CDR3 coding DNA: TGTGCCAGCAGCTTAACCCAAGGCGGGGGCTTATCGGAAGCTTTCTTT. Amino acid sequence: CASSLTQGGGLSEAFF.

The chain links TRBV9 to TRBJ2-1; D is unresolved. The V and J ends lost 1 base and 5 bases respectively, with 7 bases between them. Germline assignment: CDR1 SGDLS and CDR2 YYNGEE. The CDR3 spans 13 residues. CDR3 protein: CASSVYVDNEQFF. The CDR3 DNA follows: TGTGCCAGCAGCGTATACGTGGACAATGAGCAGTTCTTC.

J is TRBJ2-3 and V is TRBV28, with a tentative D call TRBD2 (5 bases). The CDR3 sequence is 15 residues long. V was trimmed by 6 bases and J by 5 bases, leaving 18 bases between them. The germline V gene has CDR1 MDHEN and CDR2 SYDVKM. The CDR3 region is CASSPGVVGGDTQYF. CDR3 DNA: TGTGCCAGCAGCCCCGGGGTTGTTGGTGGAGATACGCAGTATTTT.

V gene TRBV5-1 combines with J gene TRBJ2-1, with D tentatively TRBD1 (7 bases). The CDR3 is 19 amino acids. The V end lost 2 bases, the J end lost 6 bases, and 27 bases lay between the germline ends. Germline assignment: CDR1 SGHRS and CDR2 YFSETQ. The DNA of the CDR3 is TGCGCCAGCAGCTTCACTGCAGGGGGGCCCGGATATGAGAGCAATGAGCAGTTCTTC. This sequence encodes CASSFTAGGPGYESNEQFF. Variable domain in full (rest from reference TRBV5-1 and TRBJ2-1): KAGVTQTPRYLIKTRGQQVTLSCSPISGHRSVSWYQQTPGQGLQFLFEYFSETQRNKGNFPGRFSGRQFSNSRSEMNVSTLELGDSALYLCASSFTAGGPGYESNEQFFGPGTRLTVL.

The chain has TRBV6-6 and TRBJ2-5; D call uncertain. Trimming removed 3 bases from V and 2 bases from J, with 10 bases in between. CDR3 size: 14 residues. Germline CDR1 reads MNHNY; CDR2 reads SVGAGI (reference sequence). CDR3 amino acids: CASSYGQRQETQYF. For the CDR3, the DNA is TGTGCCAGCAGTTATGGGCAGCGTCAAGAGACCCAGTACTTC.

This sequence joins TRBV7-2 and TRBJ2-3; no reliable D call. The germline V and J ends were trimmed by 5 bases and 4 bases, with 4 bases remaining between them. Germline CDR1 is SGHTA and CDR2 is FQGNSA. The CDR3 runs to 11 residues. As DNA, the CDR3 is TGTGCCAGCAGCGCCTCAGATACGCAGTATTTT. Its translation: CASSASDTQYF.

The V call is TRBV9, the J call TRBJ2-3, with 12 bases identical to TRBD1. Germline lookup yields CDR1 SGDLS and CDR2 YYNGEE. This CDR3 is 16 amino acids long. Germline trimming cut 4 bases from V and 3 bases from J; bases unmatched to any gene: 6. CDR3 bases: TGTGCCAGCAGCCCGTTGGGACAGGGGGCTACAGATACGCAGTATTTT. Protein product: CASSPLGQGATDTQYF.

For this clone: The same CDR3 arises from other DNA sequences in this sample as well. The chain employs TRBV5-1 and TRBJ2-3; D is uncertain. The CDR3 extends over 13 amino acids. Trimming shortened V by 4 bases and J by 0 bases, and 6 bases separated the two germline ends. Germline CDR1 and CDR2: SGHRS and YFSETQ. Here the CDR3 DNA reads TGCGCCAGCAGCCAGACTAGCACAGATACGCAGTATTTT. Encoded protein: CASSQTSTDTQYF.

The chain carries TRBV28 and TRBJ2-7; D tentatively fits TRBD1 or TRBD2 (5 bases each). The CDR3 runs to 11 residues. The V gene lost 4 bases and the J gene lost 9 bases, with 10 bases spanning the gap. In germline, CDR1 is MDHEN, CDR2 SYDVKM. The CDR3 DNA follows: TGTGCCAGCAGTTCCCGGGGCGGGCAGTACTTC. Translating it yields CASSSRGGQYF.

In DNA, the CDR3 is TGTGCCAGCAGCTTGGGGCGAAGCGGCACCGGGGAGCTGTTTTTT. As protein: CASSLGRSGTGELFF. V and J are TRBV7-3 and TRBJ2-2, with D tentatively TRBD1 or TRBD2 (5 bases each). The V and J ends lost 3 bases and 4 bases respectively, with 12 bases between them. The CDR3 covers 15 residues. Germline-derived CDR1 and CDR2 are SGHTA and FQGTGA. The variable domain in full, with the rest retrieved from reference TRBV7-3 and TRBJ2-2, is GAGVSQTPSNKVTEKGKYVELRCDPISGHTALYWYRQSLGQGPEFLIYFQGTGAADDSGLPNDRFFAVRPEGSVSTLKIQRTERGDSAVYLCASSLGRSGTGELFFGEGSRLTVL.

This sequence joins TRBV21-1 and TRBJ1-5. TRBV21-1 is recorded as a pseudogene. CDR3 length: 19 residues. Written as DNA, the CDR3 is TGTGCCAGCAGCAAGAAAGGGGGGGTCTCCGCCACTTCCAATCAGCCCCAGCATTTT. Amino acids: CASSKKGGVSATSNQPQHF.

This chain links TRBV7-2 with TRBJ2-1, with a tentative D call TRBD2 (5 bases). V dropped 3 bases and J dropped 8 bases, with 11 bases sitting between them. The CDR3 loop spans 13 amino acids. Germline V gene sequence: CDR1 SGHTA, CDR2 FQGNSA. As DNA, the CDR3 is TGTGCCAGCAGCTTGTTTCCCGGGGATGAGCAGTTCTTC. Protein sequence: CASSLFPGDEQFF.

The DNA for the CDR3 is TGTGCCAGCAGCCACCCGGCGCTAGCGGGTCAAGAGACCCAGTACTTC. Amino acid sequence: CASSHPALAGQETQYF. The rearrangement joins TRBV6-6 to TRBJ2-5; 8 nucleotides match TRBD2. This CDR3 region has 16 residues. Germline V gives CDR1 MNHNY, CDR2 SVGAGI (reference sequence). Trimming took 6 bases from V and 2 from J; bases not matched to a gene: 11.

A remark on this clone: The same CDR3 can be traced to other DNA sequences in this sample. The genes are TRBV5-1 and TRBJ2-7; D unresolved. CDR3 length: 13 residues. The germline V gene encodes CDR1 SGHRS and CDR2 YFSETQ. V was shortened by 0 bases and J by 1 base, with 5 bases between the two germline ends. The chain's CDR3 is CASSLEVSYEQYF. As DNA, the CDR3 is TGCGCCAGCAGCTTGGAGGTATCCTACGAGCAGTACTTC.

The V gene is TRBV2, the J gene TRBJ2-7; 11 bases are shared with TRBD1. Germline lookup yields CDR1 SNHLY and CDR2 FYNNEI. V gave up 6 bases and J gave up 3 bases; unmatched junction bases: 4. This CDR3 has 14 residues. The CDR3 bases are TGTGCCAGCAGGTCCGGGACAGGGGGCTACGAGCAGTACTTC. Its translation is CASRSGTGGYEQYF.